These T cell receptor beta chains were read from a single sample in a study of early stage breast cancer tumors. The method was immunoSEQ multiplex PCR; TCRdb's version includes in-frame clones alone and lacks a portion of them. The table lists around 71,000 clones, roughly three quarters of them singletons. Material: blood. All receptors come from a person aged 55-75 years with breast cancer. The CDR3 runs from the conserved cysteine through the conserved F or W. Each record gives: CDR3 protein, J gene, D gene, V gene. The D gene is left open where the match is weak.

CAWRGLRGASYNEQFF | TRBJ2-1 | TRBD2 | TRBV30
CASSEPPRDTQYF | TRBJ2-3 | . | TRBV2
CASSLGSYSTTNEKLFF | TRBJ1-4 | . | TRBV7-6
CASRTQGHPDTQYF | TRBJ2-3 | . | TRBV5-1
CASSSVGGPYEQYF | TRBJ2-7 | . | TRBV7-2
CASSLGTGVSYEQYF | TRBJ2-7 | TRBD1 | TRBV11-3
CASTRELAEDAGELFF | TRBJ2-2 | . | TRBV5-1
CASRPDRLIGELFF | TRBJ2-2 | TRBD1 | TRBV11-2
CASSLAAQRYGYTF | TRBJ1-2 | . | TRBV11-2
CASSPSVGQGRRPGNTIYF | TRBJ1-3 | TRBD1 | TRBV9
CASSLGGRGTGELFF | TRBJ2-2 | TRBD2 | TRBV7-2
CASSQGGQLGYGYTF | TRBJ1-2 | . | TRBV4-1
CASSSGTSTGELFF | TRBJ2-2 | . | TRBV27
CASSLELTGGRTEAFF | TRBJ1-1 | TRBD1 | TRBV5-1
CAWTPTGFRSPLHF | TRBJ1-6 | . | TRBV30